A selection of T cell receptor beta chains follows, all from one sample in a study of shared clonotypes between healthy human individuals. Profiling relied on immunoSEQ multiplex PCR, and the TCRdb table lists in-frame clones only, not all of them. This table has approximately 510,000 clones, roughly 78% appearing once. Material: PBMCs. The origin of the receptors is a woman aged 40 to 50 in good health. Some clones in this sample may be carry-over from other donors' samples. CDR3s include the opening cysteine and the closing phenylalanine or tryptophan. D genes are given only for firm matches. Not all rows give a size; the values are once, few, many and, for expanded clones, a class.

TRBV11-3	NA	NA	TRBJ2-7	13	CASSPGQYYEQYF	TGTGCCAGCAGCCCCGGACAGTACTACGAGCAGTACTTC
TRBV30	NA	NA	TRBJ2-3	15	CARSTPSGVTDTQYF	TGTGCCCGGAGTACCCCCTCGGGCGTCACAGATACGCAGTATTTT
TRBV9	NA	once	TRBJ1-1	13	CASSVTVNTEAFF	TGTGCCAGCAGTGTCACAGTGAACACTGAAGCTTTCTTT
TRBV5-1	NA	NA	TRBJ1-2	13	CASSLEPNYGYTF	TGCGCCAGCAGCCTTGAGCCTAACTATGGCTACACCTTC
TRBV5-6	NA	few	TRBJ2-5	14	CASSSDFPRETQYF	TGTGCCAGCAGCTCGGACTTCCCGCGGGAGACCCAGTACTTC
TRBV2	NA	NA	TRBJ1-1	13	CASSQGWGTEAFF	TGTGCCAGCAGCCAGGGGTGGGGCACTGAAGCTTTCTTT
TRBV4-2	NA	NA	TRBJ2-7	17	CASSQGMLWGESYEQYF	TGTGCCAGCAGCCAGGGTATGTTGTGGGGGGAGTCCTACGAGCAGTACTTC
TRBV30	TRBD1	NA	TRBJ2-1	15	CAWSTGQGFYNEQFF	TGTGCCTGGAGTACGGGACAGGGGTTCTACAATGAGCAGTTCTTC
TRBV11-2	TRBD1	many	TRBJ2-3	12	CASSTRGQTQYF	TGTGCCAGCAGCACCCGGGGACAGACGCAGTATTTT
TRBV19	NA	NA	TRBJ2-5	16	CASSPMGSGMGETQYF	TGTGCCAGTAGCCCAATGGGTAGCGGCATGGGGGAGACCCAGTACTTC
TRBV15	NA	NA	TRBJ2-7	13	CATSMPGVGEQYF	TGTGCCACCAGCATGCCGGGAGTGGGTGAGCAGTACTTC
TRBV5-1	NA	NA	TRBJ1-2	13	CASSGGTNYGYTF	TGCGCCAGCAGTGGCGGAACCAACTATGGCTACACCTTC
TRBV6-1	TRBD2	NA	TRBJ2-7	15	CASTAPFREVGEQYF	TGTGCCAGCACCGCCCCGTTTCGGGAGGTGGGCGAGCAGTACTTC
TRBV5-1	NA	NA	TRBJ2-7	15	CASSPGAGETYEQYF	TGCGCCAGCAGCCCCGGGGCAGGAGAAACCTACGAGCAGTACTTC
TRBV5-1	NA	NA	TRBJ2-3	14	CASSLGHSTDTQYF	TGCGCCAGCAGCTTAGGGCATAGCACAGATACGCAGTATTTT
TRBV9	NA	few	TRBJ2-2	15	CASSVATRNTGELFF	TGTGCCAGCAGCGTAGCTACGAGGAACACCGGGGAGCTGTTTTTT
TRBV18	TRBD2	NA	TRBJ2-7	17	CASSPRTSGSSTYEQYF	TGTGCCAGCTCACCACGGACTAGCGGGTCCAGTACCTACGAGCAGTACTTC
TRBV5-1	TRBD2	many	TRBJ2-1	16	CASSWTPGLAANEQFF	TGCGCCAGCAGCTGGACACCGGGACTAGCGGCTAATGAGCAGTTCTTC
TRBV5-5	NA	few	TRBJ2-7	15	CASARPWVGAIEQYF	TGTGCCAGCGCACGACCTTGGGTGGGGGCGATCGAGCAGTACTTC
TRBV29-1	TRBD1	few	TRBJ2-3	14	CSLSGTGDTDTQYF	TGCAGCCTAAGCGGGACAGGGGACACAGATACGCAGTATTTT
TRBV28	TRBD1	NA	TRBJ1-2	17	CASSSPGRRGLNYGYTF	TGTGCCAGCAGTTCTCCCGGACGCAGGGGGCTGAACTATGGCTACACCTTC
TRBV15	NA	NA	TRBJ2-6	15	CATSRLTGRANVLTF	TGTGCCACCAGCAGATTGACCGGTAGGGCCAACGTCCTGACTTTC